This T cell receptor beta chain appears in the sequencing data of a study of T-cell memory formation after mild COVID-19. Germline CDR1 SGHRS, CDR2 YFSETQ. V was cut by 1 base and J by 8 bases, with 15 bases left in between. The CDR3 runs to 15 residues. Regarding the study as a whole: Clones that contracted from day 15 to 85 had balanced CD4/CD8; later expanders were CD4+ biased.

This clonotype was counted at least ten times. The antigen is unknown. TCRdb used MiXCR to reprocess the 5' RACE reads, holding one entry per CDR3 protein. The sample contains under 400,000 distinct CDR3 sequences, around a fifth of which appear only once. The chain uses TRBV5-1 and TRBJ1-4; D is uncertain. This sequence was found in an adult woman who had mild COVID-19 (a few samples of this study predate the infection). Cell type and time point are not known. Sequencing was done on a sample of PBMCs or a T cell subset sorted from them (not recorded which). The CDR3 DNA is TGCGCCAGCAGCTTGTCCGCGGCAGTGAACGAAAAACTGTTTTTT. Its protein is CASSLSAAVNEKLFF.